These 29 T cell receptor beta chains came from one sample sequenced in a study of T cell changes during pregnancy in multiple sclerosis. Profiling relied on immunoSEQ multiplex PCR, and the TCRdb table lists in-frame clones only, not all of them. Here the sample spans 100,000 or so clones, about 93% being singletons. The source was peripheral blood, collected after pregnancy. These receptors all stem from a female donor in good health, enrolled as a control in a pregnancy study.

V gene TRBV9 combines with J gene TRBJ2-7; 7 bases fit TRBD1. The V gene's germline CDR1 is SGDLS and CDR2 YYNGEE. V gave up 2 bases and J gave up 3 bases; unmatched junction bases: 8. CDR3 length: 15 amino acids. The CDR3 sequence is CASSVAQGDLYEQYF. The CDR3 nucleotides read TGTGCCAGCAGCGTCGCCCAGGGGGACCTCTACGAGCAGTACTTC.

The chain joins TRBV7-2 to TRBJ1-2; D remains unclear. V dropped 1 base and J dropped 8 bases, with 23 bases sitting between them. From germline, CDR1 is SGHTA and CDR2 FQGNSA. CDR3 length: 17 residues. For the CDR3, the DNA is TGTGCCAGCAGCTTAGAGGGAGACCCGGGCCTCGATGGCGGCTACACCTTC. Protein product: CASSLEGDPGLDGGYTF.

The CDR3 DNA sequence: TGTGCCAGCTCACCACCGGGACTAGGAGGTGAGCAGTTCTTC. Translated: CASSPPGLGGEQFF. The rearrangement links TRBV18 to TRBJ2-1; 8 positions agree with TRBD2. Germline lookup yields CDR1 KGHSH and CDR2 LQKENI. The J segment lost 9 bases and the V segment lost 0 bases, leaving 4 bases of the junction unmatched. The CDR3 consists of 14 residues.

The chain carries TRBV11-2 and TRBJ2-2; 8 nucleotides align to TRBD2. CDR1 and CDR2 (germline): SGHAT, FQNNGV. The length of the CDR3 is 17 residues. V lost 5 bases to trimming and J lost 6 bases; unmatched junction nucleotides: 14. The CDR3 region is CASSTGRGGRLAGELFF. The CDR3 DNA reads as TGTGCCAGCAGCACAGGGCGAGGCGGGAGGTTGGCCGGGGAGCTGTTTTTT.

This clone was seen just once. The V and J genes are TRBV7-2 and TRBJ2-5; tentative D call: TRBD2 (6 bases). This CDR3 comprises 11 residues. With 5 bases removed from V and 5 bases from J, the gap between germline ends came to 6 bases. Germline V gene data show CDR1 as SGHTA and CDR2 as FQGNSA. Here the CDR3 reads CASSRGETQYF. The CDR3 DNA follows: TGTGCCAGCAGCCGGGGGGAGACCCAGTACTTC.

V usage is TRBV19 and J usage is TRBJ2-7; 8 bases are shared with TRBD1. With V trimmed by 9 bases and J by 2 bases, 3 bases remained unmatched. CDR3 length: 12 residues. CDR1 and CDR2 from the germline V gene are LNHDA and SQIVND (reference sequence). The CDR3, as DNA: TGTGCCAGCCGGGACAGGACCTACGAGCAGTACTTC. It encodes CASRDRTYEQYF. Looking up the rest from reference TRBV19 and TRBJ2-7 gives the full variable domain: DGGITQSPKYLFRKEGQNVTLSCEQNLNHDAMYWYRQDPGQGLRLIYYSQIVNDFQKGDIAEGYSVSREKKESFPLTVTSAQKNPTAFYLCASRDRTYEQYFGPGTRLTVT.

The V gene is TRBV4-2, the J gene TRBJ2-3, with a tentative D call TRBD1 (6 bases). The V end was cut by 0 bases, the J end by 4 bases, with 11 bases between. Germline CDR1 is LGHNA and CDR2 is YNFKEQ. The CDR3 length is 15 residues. The CDR3 is CASSQELSGADTQYF. The CDR3 DNA follows: TGTGCCAGCAGCCAAGAACTCTCAGGGGCAGATACGCAGTATTTT.

The chain carries TRBV5-1 and TRBJ1-2; 8 positions agree with TRBD1. In germline, CDR1 is SGHRS, CDR2 YFSETQ. The CDR3 runs to 15 residues. Losses at the gene ends were 2 bases for V and 8 bases for J; bases not matched to a gene: 11. The CDR3 region is CASSFSPGGDQGYTF. CDR3 in DNA: TGCGCCAGCAGCTTCAGCCCAGGGGGCGATCAAGGCTACACCTTC.

In its sample, this clone was seen once. The chain recombines TRBV10-3 with TRBJ2-7; TRBD2 aligns across 7 bases. CDR3 size: 14 residues. CDR1 is ENHRY, CDR2 SYGVKD, per germline. V lost 4 bases to trimming and J lost 2 bases; unmatched junction nucleotides: 5. CDR3 in DNA: TGTGCCATCAGTGGCAGCGGGACGCCCTACGAGCAGTACTTC. Protein sequence: CAISGSGTPYEQYF.

V usage is TRBV6-6 and J usage is TRBJ2-7, with TRBD1 matching 11 bases. V gave up 4 bases and J gave up 5 bases; unmatched junction bases: 7. CDR1 is MNHNY and CDR2 is SVGAGI in the germline V gene (reference sequence). CDR3 length: 15 residues. CDR3 region: CASSFGTGGLDEQYF. The CDR3 region has the DNA TGTGCCAGCAGTTTCGGGACAGGGGGACTTGACGAGCAGTACTTC.

The gene calls are TRBV27 and TRBJ1-2, with 11 bases fitting TRBD1. The length of the CDR3 is 17 residues. Trimming cost V 2 bases and J 8 bases; bases outside gene matches: 13. Looked up from germline, CDR1 is MNHEY and CDR2 is SMNVEV (reference sequence). CDR3 sequence (DNA): TGTGCCAGCAGTTTACGAGGACAGGGGGCGGCGATACGAGGCTACACCTTC. As protein: CASSLRGQGAAIRGYTF.

The genes are TRBV5-4 and TRBJ2-1; 8 nucleotides agree with TRBD1. From germline, CDR1 is SGHNT and CDR2 YYREEE (reference sequence). The CDR3 length is 16 residues. Losses at the gene ends were 4 bases for V and 1 base for J; bases not matched to a gene: 7. CDR3 residues: CASSTRTGRSYNEQFF. DNA for the CDR3: TGTGCCAGCAGCACCAGGACAGGGCGATCCTACAATGAGCAGTTCTTC.

J is TRBJ2-1 and V is TRBV4-1, with 12 bases matching TRBD2. This CDR3 has 17 amino acids. Germline CDR1 reads MGHRA; CDR2 reads YSYEKL. V lost 1 base to trimming and J lost 4 bases; unmatched junction nucleotides: 5. The CDR3 DNA sequence: TGCGCCAGCAGCCAAGGGCTCCTAGCGGGGGGGTACAATGAGCAGTTCTTC. Residues: CASSQGLLAGGYNEQFF.

The gene calls are TRBV10-3 and TRBJ1-3; D is undetermined. This CDR3 is 14 amino acids long. Trimming stripped 6 bases from V and 0 bases from J, with 9 bases between. Germline V gene sequence: CDR1 ENHRY, CDR2 SYGVKD. This chain's CDR3 is CAISQANSGNTIYF. In DNA form, the CDR3 reads TGTGCCATCAGCCAGGCGAACTCTGGAAACACCATATATTTT.

In its sample, this clone was seen once. The chain employs TRBV6-1 and TRBJ1-5; no reliable D call. The germline CDR1 and CDR2 sequences are MNHNS and SASEGT. CDR3 length: 14 residues. V dropped 7 bases and J dropped 5 bases, with 15 bases sitting between them. CDR3 in DNA: TGTGCCAGCAAAGGGTCTACCGGGGATCAGCCCCAGCATTTT. This gives the protein CASKGSTGDQPQHF.

This clone was recorded only once. J is TRBJ2-1 and V is TRBV27, with 9 bases aligning to TRBD2. This CDR3 region has 16 residues. The J segment lost 6 bases and the V segment lost 3 bases, leaving 9 bases of the junction unmatched. Germline V gene sequence: CDR1 MNHEY, CDR2 SMNVEV (reference sequence). The CDR3 DNA is TGTGCCAGCAGTTTCCTAGCGGCGGGGGGGGGCAATGAGCAGTTCTTC. Its translation: CASSFLAAGGGNEQFF.

The gene calls are TRBV5-3 and TRBJ1-5; D ambiguous. TRBV5-3 is an ORF; its function is uncertain. Trimming left V 0 bases short and J 5 bases short, with 6 bases between. The CDR3 spans 13 residues. The CDR3: CARSLGPDQPQHF. CDR3 coding DNA: TGTGCCAGAAGCTTGGGGCCAGATCAGCCCCAGCATTTT.

J is TRBJ2-7 and V is TRBV30; TRBD2 might be the D (7 bases). V gave up 2 bases and J gave up 2 bases, with 16 bases separating them. There are 15 residues in the CDR3. From germline, CDR1 is GTSNPN and CDR2 SVGIG (reference sequence). The CDR3 spells CAWSPEGGIAYEQYF. The DNA for the CDR3 is TGTGCCTGGAGTCCAGAGGGGGGGATTGCCTACGAGCAGTACTTC.

The chain employs TRBV2 and TRBJ2-3; TRBD2 agrees at 10 bases. The V and J ends lost 5 bases and 4 bases, in that order; junction bases with no gene match: 9. There are 16 residues in the CDR3. From germline, CDR1 is SNHLY and CDR2 FYNNEI. The CDR3 nucleotides are TGTGCCAGCAGTTTCCCGCTAGCGGGAGAAGCAGATACGCAGTATTTT. Translated, it gives CASSFPLAGEADTQYF. The full variable domain, its missing parts supplied by reference TRBV2 and TRBJ2-3, is EPEVTQTPSHQVTQMGQEVILRCVPISNHLYFYWYRQILGQKVEFLVSFYNNEISEKSEIFDDQFSVERPDGSNFTLKIRSTKLEDSAMYFCASSFPLAGEADTQYFGPGTRLTVL.

This chain joins TRBV7-9 and TRBJ1-3; 9 bases align to TRBD1. Germline trimming cut 0 bases from V and 4 bases from J; bases unmatched to any gene: 4. The V gene's germline CDR1 is SEHNR and CDR2 FQNEAQ (reference sequence). This CDR3 has 16 residues. The CDR3 reads CASSLAGQGGGNTIYF. The CDR3 DNA is TGTGCCAGCAGCTTAGCGGGACAGGGTGGCGGAAACACCATATATTTT.

This chain joins TRBV5-1 and TRBJ2-7; TRBD2 aligns across 13 bases. V was pared by 2 bases and J by 6 bases, with 5 bases of the junction left unmatched. The CDR3 extends over 15 amino acids. Germline lookup yields CDR1 SGHRS and CDR2 YFSETQ. DNA of the CDR3: TGCGCCAGCAGCTTAGGGACTAGCGGGGTGAGCGAGCAGTACTTC. Its translation is CASSLGTSGVSEQYF.

J is TRBJ2-3 and V is TRBV6-5; 8 nucleotides agree with TRBD1. The CDR3 runs to 14 residues. From germline, CDR1 is MNHEY and CDR2 SVGAGI. The V segment lost 9 bases and the J segment 3 bases; nucleotides outside the gene matches: 8. For the CDR3, the DNA is TGTGCCAGAGATGCCAGGGGGCAGACAGATACGCAGTATTTT. It specifies CARDARGQTDTQYF.

The chain carries TRBV19 and TRBJ2-1, with TRBD2 identical over 8 bases. From germline, CDR1 is LNHDA and CDR2 SQIVND (reference sequence). The ends lost 5 bases at V and 3 bases at J; junction bases unmatched: 6. CDR3 length: 15 residues. This chain's CDR3 is CASSFREGHYNEQFF. CDR3 nucleotide sequence: TGTGCCAGTAGTTTTCGGGAGGGCCACTACAATGAGCAGTTCTTC.

V gene TRBV15 combines with J gene TRBJ2-7; 10 positions agree with TRBD1. The CDR3 is made up of 16 amino acids. V lost 2 bases, J lost 2 bases, and 6 bases stayed unmatched. The V gene's germline CDR1 is LNHNV and CDR2 YYDKDF (reference sequence). The DNA for the CDR3 is TGTGCCACCAGCAGATTTCGGGGACAGGGGACCTACGAGCAGTACTTC. Its protein is CATSRFRGQGTYEQYF.

This sequence joins TRBV10-3 and TRBJ1-2; no firm D call. Trimming took off 7 bases at V and 6 bases at J, with 15 bases between the two ends. The CDR3 runs to 13 residues. CDR1 ENHRY and CDR2 SYGVKD come from the germline V gene. The CDR3 DNA sequence: TGTGCCATCAATGCCCGGGGAGCGCATGGCTACACCTTC. This translates into CAINARGAHGYTF.

Only one count was recorded for this clone. V usage is TRBV18 and J usage is TRBJ1-1; D is possibly TRBD1 (6 bases). Per germline, CDR1 KGHSH and CDR2 LQKENI. V dropped 1 base and J dropped 1 base, with 13 bases sitting between them. This CDR3 is built from 16 residues. CDR3 nucleotide sequence: TGTGCCAGCTCACCACGACCAGGGGATGGGAACACTGAAGCTTTCTTT. It translates to CASSPRPGDGNTEAFF.

A single count supports this clone. The V call is TRBV2, the J call TRBJ2-7, with 7 bases aligning to TRBD1. Per the germline V gene, CDR1 is SNHLY and CDR2 is FYNNEI. V dropped 4 bases and J dropped 0; count of bases not matched to a gene: 9. CDR3 length: 16 amino acids. The CDR3 bases are TGTGCCAGCAGTGCGTACTACGGACAGGTCTCCTACGAGCAGTACTTC. Translated, it gives CASSAYYGQVSYEQYF.

This clone was found a few times. The rearrangement uses TRBV28 and TRBJ1-2; weak D call: TRBD1 (5 bases). The CDR3 runs 12 residues. Germline loops: CDR1 MDHEN, CDR2 SYDVKM. Trimming removed 5 bases at V and 8 bases at J, with 12 bases between. The CDR3 here is CASSPRRGGYTF. Here the CDR3 DNA reads TGTGCCAGCAGTCCCAGGAGGGGAGGCTACACCTTC.

This chain connects TRBV7-9 to TRBJ2-2; 8 bases are a match to TRBD1. Germline CDR1 is SEHNR and CDR2 is FQNEAQ (reference sequence). V was clipped by 5 bases and J by 0 bases; unmatched bases: 8. This CDR3 is built from 17 residues. CDR3 nucleotides: TGTGCCAGCAGCCCGGCGGGACAGGAATCGAACACCGGGGAGCTGTTTTTT. Residues: CASSPAGQESNTGELFF.